This T cell receptor (beta chain) was observed in a study of blood T cell repertoires in COVID-19. Study in general: The United States, Italy and Spain supplied acute and convalescent COVID-19 samples. T cells, B-cell-depleted T cells, or PBMCs supplied cDNA or gDNA.

CDR3 length: 18 residues. V was clipped by 6 bases and J by 3 bases; unmatched bases: 18. Germline V gene lookup returns CDR1 LGHDT and CDR2 YNNKEL (reference sequence). This clone was observed a single time. In the authors' methods: Estimation of nucleated cell counts was performed using reference gene primer amplification. Sequencing used immunoSEQ multiplex PCR; TCRdb keeps in-frame clones, though not all of them. From that table come the V and J calls and clone size; the DNA was used to work out D and trimming. The sample carries approximately 260,000 clones, roughly 80% recorded once. The chain recombines TRBV3-1 (or the pseudogene TRBV3-2) with TRBJ2-7, with 9 nucleotides matching TRBD1. Sequencing used peripheral blood. The receptor was isolated from a woman over 75 with acute or convalescent COVID-19. The CDR3 nucleotides are TGTGCCAGCAGTTCCGGACAGGGGCTATCAGTCGGTAGCTACGAGCAGTACTTC. It yields the protein CASSSGQGLSVGSYEQYF.